The rows below give T cell receptor beta chains drawn from one sample of a study of radiation and T cells in renal cell carcinoma. Some clones are missing from TCRdb's copy, which holds only in-frame ones; the method was immunoSEQ multiplex PCR. The sample lists over 85,000 clones; approximately 86% were seen once. Sequencing was performed on blood, taken from a patient whose treatment included radiotherapy and nephrectomy. These TCRs come from a man between 50 and 59 years old with renal cell carcinoma. CDR3s include the opening cysteine and the closing phenylalanine or tryptophan. The order of the fields is J gene, V gene, CDR3 protein.

J gene: TRBJ1-1
V gene: TRBV2
CDR3 protein: CASSLINTEAFF

J gene: TRBJ2-7
V gene: TRBV6-6
CDR3 protein: CASFHSGRAPYEQYF

J gene: TRBJ2-2
V gene: TRBV30
CDR3 protein: CAWSPYTGELFF

J gene: TRBJ2-1
V gene: TRBV5-1
CDR3 protein: CASSLVPGPNEQFF

J gene: TRBJ1-2
V gene: TRBV5-1
CDR3 protein: CASSLEAESGYGYTF

J gene: TRBJ2-7
V gene: TRBV7-6
CDR3 protein: CASSPTEGGIYEQYF

J gene: TRBJ2-1
V gene: TRBV7-2
CDR3 protein: CASSFIVGYNEQFF

J gene: TRBJ1-2
V gene: TRBV28
CDR3 protein: CASSLGTDYGYTF

J gene: TRBJ2-1
V gene: TRBV4-1
CDR3 protein: CASSQKGEDEQFF

J gene: TRBJ2-5
V gene: TRBV6-1
CDR3 protein: CASSEWGDREETQYF

J gene: TRBJ1-6
V gene: TRBV30
CDR3 protein: CAWSTLLVQNSPLHF

J gene: TRBJ1-3
V gene: TRBV30
CDR3 protein: CAWSVLSSVSGNTIYF

J gene: TRBJ2-7
V gene: TRBV6-1
CDR3 protein: CASSVPEQYF

J gene: TRBJ1-4
V gene: TRBV2
CDR3 protein: CATHSGTGVEKLFF

J gene: TRBJ1-1
V gene: TRBV7-3
CDR3 protein: CASSSIGGLEAFF

J gene: TRBJ1-5
V gene: TRBV12-5
CDR3 protein: CAGGLGTHQPQHF

J gene: TRBJ1-1
V gene: TRBV5-1
CDR3 protein: CASSLVSMNTEAFF

J gene: TRBJ1-1
V gene: TRBV11-1
CDR3 protein: CASSKEENTEAFF

J gene: TRBJ2-5
V gene: TRBV6-6
CDR3 protein: CASSYSTSWSQETQYF

J gene: TRBJ1-1
V gene: TRBV18
CDR3 protein: CASSPRQGGGMNTEAFF

J gene: TRBJ1-1
V gene: TRBV5-1
CDR3 protein: CASSPTLTGGVTEAFF

J gene: TRBJ2-5
V gene: TRBV28
CDR3 protein: CASSLGRGGQETQYF

J gene: TRBJ2-3
V gene: TRBV6-5
CDR3 protein: CASSYRLGRGTDTQYF

J gene: TRBJ2-5
V gene: TRBV5-1
CDR3 protein: CASNLGGVQETQYF

J gene: TRBJ1-1
V gene: TRBV7-3
CDR3 protein: CASSSQGGTEAFF

J gene: TRBJ1-4
V gene: TRBV2
CDR3 protein: CASSLGQVNEKLFF

J gene: TRBJ2-1
V gene: TRBV6-1
CDR3 protein: CASSFKTDNEQFF

J gene: TRBJ1-3
V gene: TRBV12-5
CDR3 protein: CASGPGTGRNTIYF

J gene: TRBJ2-1
V gene: TRBV27
CDR3 protein: CASSLGGNEQFF

J gene: TRBJ2-2
V gene: TRBV5-1
CDR3 protein: CASSLGVGGVTGELFF

J gene: TRBJ2-3
V gene: TRBV29-1
CDR3 protein: CSVIEGTDTQYF

J gene: TRBJ2-7
V gene: TRBV10-1
CDR3 protein: CASSESRADSSYEQYF

J gene: TRBJ2-7
V gene: TRBV6-1
CDR3 protein: CASSEGPWGVSYEQYF

J gene: TRBJ2-2
V gene: TRBV29-1
CDR3 protein: CSVRAQSPGELFF